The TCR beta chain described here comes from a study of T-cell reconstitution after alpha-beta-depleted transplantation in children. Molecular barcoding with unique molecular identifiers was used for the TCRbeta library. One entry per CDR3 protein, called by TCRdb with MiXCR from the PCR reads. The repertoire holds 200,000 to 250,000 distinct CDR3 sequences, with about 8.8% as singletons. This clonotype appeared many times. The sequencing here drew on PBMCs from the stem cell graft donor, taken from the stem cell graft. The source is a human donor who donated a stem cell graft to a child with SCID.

For the CDR3, the DNA is TGCGCCAGCAGCCAAATAGGACGGCAAAGAGAGAATACGCAGTATTTT. This gives the protein CASSQIGRQRENTQYF. The rearrangement uses TRBV4-1 and TRBJ2-3; D gene unclear. V shed 2 bases and J shed 7 bases, with 19 bases lying between them. In germline, CDR1 is MGHRA, CDR2 YSYEKL. This CDR3 has 16 amino acids.